These 25 T cell receptor beta chains share one sample of origin, sequenced in a study of blood T cell repertoires in COVID-19. Produced via immunoSEQ multiplex PCR; TCRdb's table is partial and in-frame only. In the table there are fewer than 90,000 clones, around three quarters of which are singletons. The source material was peripheral blood. Every receptor here comes from a woman older than 75 with acute or convalescent COVID-19.

The rearrangement uses TRBV27 and TRBJ2-3, with D perhaps TRBD1 (6 bases). V was cut by 3 bases and J by 2 bases, with 15 bases left in between. The germline V gene has CDR1 MNHEY and CDR2 SMNVEV (reference sequence). This CDR3 has 16 residues. The CDR3 protein is CASSLDRTAHTDTQYF. DNA for the CDR3: TGTGCCAGCAGTTTGGATAGGACAGCTCACACAGATACGCAGTATTTT.

This chain links TRBV11-2 with TRBJ1-2; D is ambiguous. This CDR3 spans 15 amino acids. Germline CDR1 SGHAT, CDR2 FQNNGV. V lost 5 bases and J 4 bases, leaving 17 bases between the germline ends. CDR3 DNA sequence: TGTGCCAGCAGCCCCCAGGCGGGGTCGGGCTATGGCTACACCTTC. The encoded protein is CASSPQAGSGYGYTF.

The genes are TRBV6-5 and TRBJ2-2, with 7 positions matching TRBD1. CDR3 size: 16 residues. The V gene end was trimmed by 4 bases and the J gene end by 6 bases; junction bases not matched to a gene: 11. Germline CDR1 is MNHEY and CDR2 is SVGAGI. CDR3 sequence: CASSSYRGPEAGELFF. CDR3 in DNA: TGTGCCAGCAGTTCGTACAGGGGCCCCGAGGCCGGGGAGCTGTTTTTT.

For this clone: Mismatch with germline at one junction end may stem from a read error. The same CDR3 can be traced to other DNA sequences in this sample. The chain combines TRBV6-1 with TRBJ1-6; 7 bases align to TRBD1. This CDR3 comprises 14 residues. CDR1 and CDR2 (germline): MNHNS, SASEGT. The DNA of the CDR3 is TGTGCCAGCAGTGAACTACAGGGGAATTCACCCCTTCACTTT. Translating gives CASSELQGNSPLHF.

The rearrangement joins TRBV5-5 to TRBJ2-3; D is perhaps TRBD2 (5 bases). The CDR3 has 16 residues. Per germline, CDR1 SGHKS and CDR2 YYEKEE (reference sequence). Trimming stripped 4 bases from V and 0 bases from J, with 15 bases between. The CDR3, as DNA: TGTGCCAGCAGCCGGGAACCTAGCCGCAGCACAGATACGCAGTATTTT. This codes for CASSREPSRSTDTQYF.

The chain has TRBV6-2 or TRBV6-3 and TRBJ1-2; no definite D call. Between the trimmed V and J ends, which lost 3 bases and 4 bases, there was a span of 12 bases. This CDR3 region has 14 residues. The V gene's germline CDR1 is MNHEY and CDR2 SVGEGT. The CDR3 region has the DNA TGTGCCAGCAGTTATCGGGGTCAGCCCTATGGCTACACCTTC. Translating it yields CASSYRGQPYGYTF.

This chain links TRBV5-1 with TRBJ1-1; D not resolved. There are 15 residues in the CDR3. CDR1 is SGHRS, CDR2 YFSETQ, per germline. V was pared by 0 bases and J by 0 bases, with 9 bases between. The CDR3 spells CASSLGGTLNTEAFF. The DNA for the CDR3 is TGCGCCAGCAGCTTGGGTGGCACCTTGAACACTGAAGCTTTCTTT.

The chain is built from TRBV9 and TRBJ2-1, with 8 bases lining up with TRBD2. The CDR3 totals 17 residues. Trimming removed 4 bases from V and 3 bases from J; junction bases left unmatched: 12. Germline CDR1 reads SGDLS; CDR2 reads YYNGEE. CDR3 sequence (DNA): TGTGCCAGCAGCCCCCAACGGGGGGGGTGGAACTACAATGAGCAGTTCTTC. It yields the protein CASSPQRGGWNYNEQFF. Together with reference TRBV9 and TRBJ2-1, the CDR3 gives the full variable domain: DSGVTQTPKHLITATGQRVTLRCSPRSGDLSVYWYQQSLDQGLQFLIQYYNGEERAKGNILERFSAQQFPDLHSELNLSSLELGDSALYFCASSPQRGGWNYNEQFFGPGTRLTVL.

There are a few counts of this clone. The CDR3 here is CASILWGLETGELFF. The CDR3 DNA follows: TGTGCCAGCATCCTTTGGGGGCTTGAAACCGGGGAGCTGTTTTTT. The chain joins TRBV11-2 to TRBJ2-2; the D gene is possibly TRBD1 (6 bases). The CDR3 is 15 amino acids. V was cut by 7 bases and J by 5 bases, with 17 bases left in between. The V gene's germline CDR1 is SGHAT and CDR2 FQNNGV.

The CDR3 loop reads CASSPNPPTQYF. As DNA, the CDR3 is TGTGCCAGCAGTCCAAATCCCCCTACGCAGTATTTT. This chain joins TRBV12-3 or TRBV12-4 and TRBJ2-3, with D unresolved. V shed 5 bases and J shed 8 bases, with 11 bases lying between them. This CDR3 region has 12 residues.

J is TRBJ2-7 and V is TRBV19; TRBD2 matches at 16 bases. J lost 5 bases, V lost 5 bases, and 12 bases had no gene match. Germline CDR1 and CDR2: LNHDA and SQIVND (reference sequence). The CDR3 runs 18 residues. In DNA form, the CDR3 reads TGTGCCAGTAGTCCGGGGACTAGCGGGAGGGCGCGGAGGGACGAGCAGTACTTC. Protein: CASSPGTSGRARRDEQYF.

The chain joins TRBV7-9 to TRBJ2-7, with a weak D call TRBD2 (7 bases). Trimming removed 5 bases from V and 4 bases from J, with 18 bases in between. Germline-derived CDR1 and CDR2 are SEHNR and FQNEAQ (reference sequence). CDR3 length equals 15 residues. This chain's CDR3 is CASSPAGAGQYEQYF. The CDR3 DNA sequence: TGTGCCAGCAGCCCCGCGGGGGCAGGCCAGTACGAGCAGTACTTC.

This clone was observed once. V and J are TRBV19 and TRBJ2-2, with TRBD2 identical over 8 bases. This CDR3 has 16 amino acids. Germline assignment: CDR1 LNHDA and CDR2 SQIVND (reference sequence). V was clipped by 4 bases and J by 2 bases; unmatched bases: 6. The CDR3 DNA follows: TGTGCCAGTAGTAATCGACTAGCGCAAAACACCGGGGAGCTGTTTTTT. Its translation is CASSNRLAQNTGELFF.

J is TRBJ1-1 and V is TRBV10-3; TRBD1 might be the D (5 bases). The CDR3 is 11 residues long. Trimming removed 7 bases at V and 3 bases at J, with 6 bases between. Germline values: CDR1 ENHRY, CDR2 SYGVKD. The DNA for the CDR3 is TGTGCCATCAAGACAGACACTGAAGCTTTCTTT. It yields the protein CAIKTDTEAFF.

The rearrangement uses TRBV5-6 and TRBJ2-4; perhaps TRBD1 as D (6 bases). V shed 0 bases and J shed 3 bases, with 16 bases lying between them. The CDR3 is 17 residues long. CDR1 SGHDT and CDR2 YYEEEE come from the germline V gene. The CDR3 reads CASSLVGAGVDKNIQYF. CDR3 DNA sequence: TGTGCCAGCAGCTTGGTTGGGGCAGGGGTGGACAAAAACATTCAGTACTTC. Filled out from reference TRBV5-6 and TRBJ2-4, the complete variable domain reads DAGVTQSPTHLIKTRGQQVTLRCSPKSGHDTVSWYQQALGQGPQFIFQYYEEEERQRGNFPDRFSGHQFPNYSSELNVNALLLGDSALYLCASSLVGAGVDKNIQYFGAGTRLSVL.

The chain links TRBV2 to TRBJ1-6, with D tentatively TRBD1 (6 bases). This CDR3 is built from 17 residues. Between the trimmed V and J ends, which lost 0 bases and 4 bases, there was a span of 13 bases. Germline V gene lookup returns CDR1 SNHLY and CDR2 FYNNEI. CDR3 nucleotide sequence: TGTGCCAGCAGTGAAGCTCCGCCGGGACATTATAATTCACCCCTCCACTTT. Protein: CASSEAPPGHYNSPLHF.

This clone has a single count. The chain recombines TRBV6-1 with TRBJ2-1; TRBD2 is a possible D gene (6 bases). Germline V lookup: CDR1 MNHNS, CDR2 SASEGT. Trimming left V 0 bases short and J 7 bases short, with 19 bases between. This CDR3 has 17 residues. The DNA of the CDR3 is TGTGCCAGCAGTGAAGCAGGCGGGAAGGTCAATTATAATGAGCAGTTCTTC. As protein: CASSEAGGKVNYNEQFF.

In its sample, this clone was seen a few times. The chain links TRBV19 to TRBJ2-2; TRBD1 matches at 7 bases. This CDR3 contains 16 residues. The germline V gene has CDR1 LNHDA and CDR2 SQIVND (reference sequence). With V trimmed by 6 bases and J by 0 bases, 7 bases remained unmatched. The CDR3 region has the DNA TGTGCCAGTAGATTACAGGGGATGGCGAACACCGGGGAGCTGTTTTTT. This translates into CASRLQGMANTGELFF.

The rearrangement uses TRBV29-1 and TRBJ2-2; D is perhaps TRBD2 (5 bases). This CDR3 contains 14 residues. CDR1 SQVTM and CDR2 ANQGSEA come from the germline V gene. Trimming pared 6 bases from V and 3 bases from J, leaving 14 bases between. CDR3 in DNA: TGCAGCGTCAGACCTAGCAGATACACCGGGGAGCTGTTTTTT. Its translation: CSVRPSRYTGELFF.

The chain couples TRBV2 to TRBJ1-2; 8 nucleotides agree with TRBD1. The CDR3 is 15 amino acids. The junction had 5 bases not matched to a gene; V was cut back by 1 base and J by 4 bases. The germline V gene encodes CDR1 SNHLY and CDR2 FYNNEI. CDR3 coding DNA: TGTGCCAGCAGTGAAGGTCCAGGGGGCCCCTATGGCTACACCTTC. This encodes CASSEGPGGPYGYTF.

The chain has TRBV30 and TRBJ2-7, with 7 bases identical to TRBD2. V lost 0 bases to trimming and J lost 7 bases; unmatched junction nucleotides: 12. The germline CDR1 and CDR2 sequences are GTSNPN and SVGIG (reference sequence). The CDR3 is made up of 15 amino acids. CDR3 coding DNA: TGTGCCTGGAGTGTTTCGGCTAGCGGAGCTATGGAGCAGTACTTC. Residues: CAWSVSASGAMEQYF. Looking up the rest from reference TRBV30 and TRBJ2-7 gives the full variable domain: SQTIHQWPATLVQPVGSPLSLECTVEGTSNPNLYWYRQAAGRGLQLLFYSVGIGQISSEVPQNLSASRPQDRQFILSSKKLLLSDSGFYLCAWSVSASGAMEQYFGPGTRLTVT.

The V call is TRBV7-8, the J call TRBJ1-4; 7 nucleotides agree with TRBD1. The germline V gene encodes CDR1 SGHVS and CDR2 FQNEAQ. This CDR3 is built from 14 residues. The ends lost 5 bases at V and 8 bases at J; junction bases unmatched: 8. CDR3 DNA sequence: TGTGCCAGCAGCACAGGGGAAGGACGAGAAAAACTGTTTTTT. Translating it yields CASSTGEGREKLFF.

This clone was seen more than once but under ten times. The V gene is TRBV6-6, the J gene TRBJ2-2; 9 bases are a match to TRBD1. Germline V lookup: CDR1 MNHNY, CDR2 SVGAGI (reference sequence). After removal of 5 bases from V and 4 bases from J, the junction contained 11 bases not matched to a gene. This CDR3 contains 17 residues. In nucleotides, the CDR3 is TGTGCCAGCAGTCATAACCTGGGACAGGGAGGCACCGGGGAGCTGTTTTTT. Translating gives CASSHNLGQGGTGELFF.

This chain joins TRBV7-9 and TRBJ2-1, with 12 positions matching TRBD2. Germline CDR1 reads SEHNR; CDR2 reads FQNEAQ (reference sequence). Trimming took 1 base from V and 6 from J; bases not matched to a gene: 7. The CDR3 has 17 residues. CDR3 in DNA: TGTGCCAGCAGCTTAGGGCAATCTAGCGGGAGGGGCAATGAGCAGTTCTTC. Amino acid sequence: CASSLGQSSGRGNEQFF.

The rearrangement links TRBV6-2 or TRBV6-3 to TRBJ1-4; tentative D call: TRBD1 (5 bases). The CDR3 extends over 18 amino acids. In germline, CDR1 is MNHEY, CDR2 SVGEGT. V gave up 2 bases and J gave up 0 bases, with 16 bases separating them. The CDR3, as DNA: TGTGCCAGCAGTTACACCCTTGGCCAGACAGCAACTAATGAAAAACTGTTTTTT. This codes for CASSYTLGQTATNEKLFF.